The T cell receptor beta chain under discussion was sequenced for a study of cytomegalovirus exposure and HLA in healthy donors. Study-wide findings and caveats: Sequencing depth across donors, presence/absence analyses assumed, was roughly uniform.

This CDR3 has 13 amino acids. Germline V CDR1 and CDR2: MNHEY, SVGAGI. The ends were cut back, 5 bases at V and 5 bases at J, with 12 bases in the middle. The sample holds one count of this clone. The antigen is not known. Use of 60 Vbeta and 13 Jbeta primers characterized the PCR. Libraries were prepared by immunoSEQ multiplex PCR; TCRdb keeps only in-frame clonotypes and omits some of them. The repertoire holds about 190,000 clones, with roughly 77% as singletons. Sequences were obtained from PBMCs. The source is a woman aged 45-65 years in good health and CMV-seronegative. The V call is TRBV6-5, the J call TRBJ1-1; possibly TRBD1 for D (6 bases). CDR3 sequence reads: CASSIGGWTEAFF. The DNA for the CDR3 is TGTGCCAGCAGTATTGGGGGCTGGACTGAAGCTTTCTTT.